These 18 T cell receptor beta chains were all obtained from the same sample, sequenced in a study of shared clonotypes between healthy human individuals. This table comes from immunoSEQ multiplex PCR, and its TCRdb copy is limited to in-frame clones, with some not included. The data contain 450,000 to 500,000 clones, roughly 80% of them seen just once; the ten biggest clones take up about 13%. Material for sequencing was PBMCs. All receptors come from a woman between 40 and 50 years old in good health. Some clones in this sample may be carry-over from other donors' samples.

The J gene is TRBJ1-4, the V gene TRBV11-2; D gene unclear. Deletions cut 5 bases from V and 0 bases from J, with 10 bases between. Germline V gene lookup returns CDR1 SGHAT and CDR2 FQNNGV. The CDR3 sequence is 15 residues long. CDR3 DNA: TGTGCCAGCAGCCTTATTGGGACAACTAATGAAAAACTGTTTTTT. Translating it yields CASSLIGTTNEKLFF.

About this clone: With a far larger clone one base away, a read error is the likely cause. CDR3 DNA: TGTGCCAGCAGCCAAGGAGAAGGGGGCACCGGGGAGCTGTTTTTT. As protein: CASSQGEGGTGELFF. V usage is TRBV4-2 and J usage is TRBJ2-2, with D perhaps TRBD1 (6 bases). The germline V gene has CDR1 LGHNA and CDR2 YNFKEQ. CDR3 length equals 15 residues. Trimming cost V 1 base and J 4 bases, with 10 bases left between them.

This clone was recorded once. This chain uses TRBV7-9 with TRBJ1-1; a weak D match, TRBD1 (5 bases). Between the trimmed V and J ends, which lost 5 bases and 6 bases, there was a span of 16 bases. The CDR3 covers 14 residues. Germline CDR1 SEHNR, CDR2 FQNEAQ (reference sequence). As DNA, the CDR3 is TGTGCCAGCAGCCAAGGGACCCCTGGGGCTGAAGCTTTCTTT. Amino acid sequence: CASSQGTPGAEAFF.

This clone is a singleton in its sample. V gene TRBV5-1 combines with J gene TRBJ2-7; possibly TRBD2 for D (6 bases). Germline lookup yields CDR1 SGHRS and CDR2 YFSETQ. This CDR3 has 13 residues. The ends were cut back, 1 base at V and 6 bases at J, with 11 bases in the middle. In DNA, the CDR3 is TGCGCCAGCAGCTTGACAGTGGAGGGCGAGCAGTACTTC. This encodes CASSLTVEGEQYF.

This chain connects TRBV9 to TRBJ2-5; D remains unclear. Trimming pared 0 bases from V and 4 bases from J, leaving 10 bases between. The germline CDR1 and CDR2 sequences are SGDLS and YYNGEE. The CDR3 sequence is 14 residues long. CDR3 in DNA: TGTGCCAGCAGCGTAGGCGGCCAGAGAGAGACCCAGTACTTC. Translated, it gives CASSVGGQRETQYF. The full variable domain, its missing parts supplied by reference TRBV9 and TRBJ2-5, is DSGVTQTPKHLITATGQRVTLRCSPRSGDLSVYWYQQSLDQGLQFLIQYYNGEERAKGNILERFSAQQFPDLHSELNLSSLELGDSALYFCASSVGGQRETQYFGPGTRLLVL.

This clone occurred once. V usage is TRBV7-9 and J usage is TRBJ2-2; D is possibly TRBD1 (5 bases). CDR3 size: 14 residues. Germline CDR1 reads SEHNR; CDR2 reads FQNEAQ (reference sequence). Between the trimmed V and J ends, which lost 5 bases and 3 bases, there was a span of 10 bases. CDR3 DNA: TGTGCCAGCAGCCTGGACATCCACACCGGGGAGCTGTTTTTT. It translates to CASSLDIHTGELFF.

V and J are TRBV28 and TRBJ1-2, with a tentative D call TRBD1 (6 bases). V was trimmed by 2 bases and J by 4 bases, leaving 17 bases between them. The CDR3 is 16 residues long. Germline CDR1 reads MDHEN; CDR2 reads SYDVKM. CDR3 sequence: CASSLANGGIGYGYTF. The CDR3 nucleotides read TGTGCCAGCAGTTTAGCGAATGGGGGCATAGGCTATGGCTACACCTTC.

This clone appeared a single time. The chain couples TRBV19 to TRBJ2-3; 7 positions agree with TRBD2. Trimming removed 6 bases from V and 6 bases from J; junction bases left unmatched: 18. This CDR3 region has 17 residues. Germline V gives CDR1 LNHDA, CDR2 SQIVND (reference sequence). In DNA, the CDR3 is TGTGCCAGTAGCTACGGTACTACTAGCGTCCCTGTGGATACGCAGTATTTT. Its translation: CASSYGTTSVPVDTQYF. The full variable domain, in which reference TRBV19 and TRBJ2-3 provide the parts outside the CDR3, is DGGITQSPKYLFRKEGQNVTLSCEQNLNHDAMYWYRQDPGQGLRLIYYSQIVNDFQKGDIAEGYSVSREKKESFPLTVTSAQKNPTAFYLCASSYGTTSVPVDTQYFGPGTRLTVL.

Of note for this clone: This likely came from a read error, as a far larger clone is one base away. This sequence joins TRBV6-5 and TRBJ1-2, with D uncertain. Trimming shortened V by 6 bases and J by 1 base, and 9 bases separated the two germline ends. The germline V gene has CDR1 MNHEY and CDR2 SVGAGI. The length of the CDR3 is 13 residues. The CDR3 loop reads CASRAGGNYGYTF. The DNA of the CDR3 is TGTGCCAGCAGGGCAGGAGGTAACTATGGCTACACCTTC.

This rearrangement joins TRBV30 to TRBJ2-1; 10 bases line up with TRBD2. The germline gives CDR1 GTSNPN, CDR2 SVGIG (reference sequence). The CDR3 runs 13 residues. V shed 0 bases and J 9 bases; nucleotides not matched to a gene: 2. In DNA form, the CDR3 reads TGTGCCTGGAGTGTACAGCGGGAGGGTGAGCAGTTCTTC. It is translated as CAWSVQREGEQFF.

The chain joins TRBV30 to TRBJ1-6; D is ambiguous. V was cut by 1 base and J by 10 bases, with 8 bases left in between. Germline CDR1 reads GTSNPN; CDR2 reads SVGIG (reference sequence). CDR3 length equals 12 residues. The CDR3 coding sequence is TGTGCCTGGAGTGGGATAGGCTCACCCCTCCACTTT. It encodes CAWSGIGSPLHF.

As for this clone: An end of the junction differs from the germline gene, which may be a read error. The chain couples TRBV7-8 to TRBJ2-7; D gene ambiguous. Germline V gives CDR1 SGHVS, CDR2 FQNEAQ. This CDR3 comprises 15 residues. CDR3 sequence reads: CAGSFPRYSPYEQYF. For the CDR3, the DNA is TGTGCCGGCAGTTTCCCCCGCTACTCACCCTACGAGCAGTACTTC.

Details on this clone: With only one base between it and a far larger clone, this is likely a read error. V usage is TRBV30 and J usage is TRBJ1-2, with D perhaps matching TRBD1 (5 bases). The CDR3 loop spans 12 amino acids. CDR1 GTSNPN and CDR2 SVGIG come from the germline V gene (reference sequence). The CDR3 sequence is CAWSEQAGGHTF. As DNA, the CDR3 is TGTGCCTGGAGTGAACAGGCCGGTGGCCACACCTTC. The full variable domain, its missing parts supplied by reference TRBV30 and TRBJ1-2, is SQTIHQWPATLVQPVGSPLSLECTVEGTSNPNLYWYRQAAGRGLQLLFYSVGIGQISSEVPQNLSASRPQDRQFILSSKKLLLSDSGFYLCAWSEQAGGHTFGSGTRLTVV.

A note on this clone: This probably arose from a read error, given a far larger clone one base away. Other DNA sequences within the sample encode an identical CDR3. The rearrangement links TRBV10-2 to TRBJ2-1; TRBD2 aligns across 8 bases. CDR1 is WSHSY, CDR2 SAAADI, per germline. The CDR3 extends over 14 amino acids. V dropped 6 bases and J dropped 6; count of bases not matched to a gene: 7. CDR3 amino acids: CASRREAAINEQFF. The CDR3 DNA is TGCGCCAGCAGGCGGGAGGCAGCGATCAATGAGCAGTTCTTC.

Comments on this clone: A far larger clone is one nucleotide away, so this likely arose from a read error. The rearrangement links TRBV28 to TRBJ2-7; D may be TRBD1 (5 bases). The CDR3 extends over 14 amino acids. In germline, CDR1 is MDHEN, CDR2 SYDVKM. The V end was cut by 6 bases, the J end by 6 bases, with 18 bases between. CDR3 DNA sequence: TGTGCCAGCAGCTCCAAGGCAGGGCCCTGCGAGCAGTACTTC. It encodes CASSSKAGPCEQYF.

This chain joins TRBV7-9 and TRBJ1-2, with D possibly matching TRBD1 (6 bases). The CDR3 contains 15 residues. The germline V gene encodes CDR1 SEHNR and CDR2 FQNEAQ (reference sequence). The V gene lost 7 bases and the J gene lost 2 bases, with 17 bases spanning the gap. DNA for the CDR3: TGTGCCAGCACCCCATCGTCTACAGGGAACTATGGCTACACCTTC. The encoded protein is CASTPSSTGNYGYTF. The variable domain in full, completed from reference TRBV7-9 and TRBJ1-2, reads DTGVSQNPRHKITKRGQNVTFRCDPISEHNRLYWYRQTLGQGPEFLTYFQNEAQLEKSRLLSDRFSAERPKGSFSTLEIQRTEQGDSAMYLCASTPSSTGNYGYTFGSGTRLTVV.

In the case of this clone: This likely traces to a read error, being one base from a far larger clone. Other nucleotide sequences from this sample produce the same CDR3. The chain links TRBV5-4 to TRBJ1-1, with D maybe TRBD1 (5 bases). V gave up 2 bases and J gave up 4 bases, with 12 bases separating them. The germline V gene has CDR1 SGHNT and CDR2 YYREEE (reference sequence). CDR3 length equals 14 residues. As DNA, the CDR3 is TGTGCCAGCAGCTTCGGGACTGGGGGCACTGAAGCTTTCTTT. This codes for CASSFGTGGTEAFF.

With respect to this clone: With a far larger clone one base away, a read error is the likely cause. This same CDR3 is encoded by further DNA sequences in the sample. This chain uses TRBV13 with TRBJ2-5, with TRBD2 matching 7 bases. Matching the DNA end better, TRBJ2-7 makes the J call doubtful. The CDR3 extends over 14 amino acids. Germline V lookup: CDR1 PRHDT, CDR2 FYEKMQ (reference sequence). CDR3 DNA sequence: TGTGCCAGCAGCTCCTGGACTAGTGGGTACGAGCAGTACTTC. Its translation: CASSSWTSGYEQYF.